This T cell receptor (beta chain) was documented in a study of somatic mutations in cytotoxic T cells in rheumatoid arthritis. TCRdb's table, derived via immunoSEQ multiplex PCR, lists solely in-frame clones and lacks some. The sample comprises about 26,000 clones, over 80% of which are singletons, and around 5.1% rests with the top ten. CD4+ cells and CD8+ cells were each obtained through positive magnetic bead selection, and their purity was assessed by flow cytometry. Study results and limitations: Comparison of CD8+ T-cell clonality between rheumatoid arthritis patients and age-matched healthy controls yielded no significant difference.

This clone was observed once. Its antigen is not known. The germline gives CDR1 SGHAT, CDR2 FQNNGV. The CDR3 contains 16 residues. V lost 3 bases and J lost 6; bases outside the gene matches: 6. The TCR originated in a man aged 45-65 years in good health. The sequencing input was CD8+ T cells sorted from blood. The chain couples TRBV11-2 to TRBJ2-1; 12 bases are shared with TRBD2. CDR3: CASSFPTSGSGNEQFF. DNA of the CDR3: TGTGCCAGCAGCTTCCCGACTAGCGGGAGTGGCAATGAGCAGTTCTTC.